This T cell receptor beta chain comes out of a study of blood T cell repertoires in COVID-19. Germline lookup yields CDR1 SGHRS and CDR2 YFSETQ. V trimming: 0 bases; J trimming: 1 base; junction bases outside the gene matches: 6. The CDR3 is made up of 18 amino acids. Measured with immunoSEQ multiplex PCR; TCRdb has only the in-frame clones, and not every one. The table has about 120,000 clones, 82% seen once. This clone turned up a few times. Input material: peripheral blood. This receptor was taken from an older man with active or convalescent COVID-19. This rearrangement joins TRBV5-1 to TRBJ2-3, with TRBD2 matching over 12 bases. CDR3 sequence reads: CASSLASSGRVGTDTQYF. The CDR3, as DNA: TGCGCCAGCAGCTTGGCTTCTAGCGGGAGGGTTGGCACAGATACGCAGTATTTT.